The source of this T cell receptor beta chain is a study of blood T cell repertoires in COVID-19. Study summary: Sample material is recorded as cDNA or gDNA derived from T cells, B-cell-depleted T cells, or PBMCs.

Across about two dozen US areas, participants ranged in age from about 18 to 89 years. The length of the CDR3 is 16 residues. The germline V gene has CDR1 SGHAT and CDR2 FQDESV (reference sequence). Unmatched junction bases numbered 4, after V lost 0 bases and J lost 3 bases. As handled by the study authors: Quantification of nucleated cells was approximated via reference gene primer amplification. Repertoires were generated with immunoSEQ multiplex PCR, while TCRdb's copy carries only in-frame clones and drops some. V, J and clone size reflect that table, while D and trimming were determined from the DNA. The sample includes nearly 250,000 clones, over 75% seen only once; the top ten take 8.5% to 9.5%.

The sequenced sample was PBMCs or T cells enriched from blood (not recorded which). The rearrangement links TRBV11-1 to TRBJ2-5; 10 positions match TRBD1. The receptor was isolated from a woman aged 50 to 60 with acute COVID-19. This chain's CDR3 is CASSLARDRGKETQYF. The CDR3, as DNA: TGTGCCAGCAGCTTAGCCCGGGACAGGGGAAAAGAGACCCAGTACTTC.